The 7 T cell receptor beta chains below were found in one sample sequenced in a study of cytomegalovirus exposure and HLA in healthy donors. PCR used 60 Vbeta primers and 13 Jbeta primers. Assay: immunoSEQ multiplex PCR; the TCRdb copy retains only in-frame clones and omits some. The sample has more than 95,000 clones, around 82% seen once. Input material: PBMCs. All receptors come from a woman aged 18-29 years in good health and CMV-seropositive.

The chain carries TRBV4-1 and TRBJ2-7; D possibly corresponds to TRBD2 (6 bases). This CDR3 has 16 residues. Trimming left V 0 bases short and J 3 bases short, with 15 bases between. Germline lookup yields CDR1 MGHRA and CDR2 YSYEKL. CDR3: CASSQESEGGRYEQYF. DNA of the CDR3: TGCGCCAGCAGCCAAGAATCGGAGGGAGGCCGCTACGAGCAGTACTTC.

This clone has just one count. V gene TRBV5-6 combines with J gene TRBJ1-1, with TRBD1 matching over 7 bases. Germline lookup yields CDR1 SGHDT and CDR2 YYEEEE. The J segment lost 4 bases and the V segment lost 4 bases, leaving 13 bases of the junction unmatched. The CDR3 runs to 16 residues. The CDR3 nucleotides are TGTGCCAGCAGCCCCCTACAGGGGATAAGGTCCACTGAAGCTTTCTTT. Translating it yields CASSPLQGIRSTEAFF.

The chain links TRBV9 to TRBJ2-7; 7 positions agree with TRBD1. V shed 3 bases and J 6 bases; nucleotides not matched to a gene: 6. The germline gives CDR1 SGDLS, CDR2 YYNGEE. This CDR3 comprises 13 residues. The DNA for the CDR3 is TGTGCCAGCAGCGCACAGGGGTCGGGCGAGCAGTACTTC. Translating gives CASSAQGSGEQYF.

The rearrangement joins TRBV7-2 to TRBJ2-7, with 9 bases fitting TRBD2. CDR3 length: 14 residues. The V gene's germline CDR1 is SGHTA and CDR2 FQGNSA. J was trimmed by 0 bases and V by 6 bases; bases with no gene match: 3. CDR3 sequence: CASRTSGSSYEQYF. The CDR3, as DNA: TGTGCCAGCAGGACTAGCGGAAGCTCCTACGAGCAGTACTTC.

V is TRBV7-2 and J is TRBJ2-1, with D tentatively TRBD2 (5 bases). CDR3 length: 14 residues. Germline V gives CDR1 SGHTA, CDR2 FQGNSA. V gave up 1 base and J gave up 3 bases, with 7 bases separating them. The chain's CDR3 is CASSLGGYYNEQFF. CDR3 DNA sequence: TGTGCCAGCAGCTTAGGCGGGTACTACAATGAGCAGTTCTTC.

A word on this clone: At one boundary the junction diverges from the germline segment, which might be a read error. The chain uses TRBV7-7 and TRBJ2-7, with 11 bases that match TRBD2. Germline V lookup: CDR1 SSHAT, CDR2 FNYEAQ (reference sequence). The CDR3 contains 15 residues. CDR3 bases: TGTGCTAGCAGCCGCGGACTAGCGGGCCCCTACGAGCAGTACTTC. It encodes CASSRGLAGPYEQYF.

V usage is TRBV5-1 and J usage is TRBJ1-4; TRBD1 agrees at 8 bases. J was trimmed by 4 bases and V by 4 bases; bases with no gene match: 3. Germline values: CDR1 SGHRS, CDR2 YFSETQ. The CDR3 has 14 residues. CDR3: CASSLGQVNEKLFF. CDR3 bases: TGCGCCAGCAGCCTGGGACAGGTTAATGAAAAACTGTTTTTT.